This TCR beta chain was sequenced during a study of early T cells in non-severe SARS-CoV-2 infection. Study in general: It was bulk RNA from unsorted whole blood that was sequenced, and the chains were unpaired.

This CDR3 is 12 amino acids long. Trimming took off 6 bases at V and 5 bases at J, with 13 bases between the two ends. Germline CDR1 and CDR2: SQVTM and ANQGSEA. General study results and limits: VDJdb matches were skewed toward anti-spike CD8 T cell responses.

Individual cDNA molecules were tagged with unique molecular identifiers, the study reported. TCRdb re-called the 5' RACE reads with MiXCR, one entry per CDR3 protein. Among around 66,000 distinct CDR3 sequences listed, less than 15% were seen once. This clonotype has ten or more counts. Its specificity is unknown. The V gene is TRBV29-1, the J gene TRBJ2-5, with D perhaps TRBD1 or TRBD2 (5 bases each). Source material: whole blood. The clonotype was recovered from an adult who was a healthcare worker with PCR-confirmed SARS-CoV-2 infection or an uninfected control (not recorded which). In DNA form, the CDR3 reads TGCAGCGTGGGGACGGACGGGGAGACCCAGTACTTC. It yields the protein CSVGTDGETQYF.